This T cell receptor beta chain appears in the sequencing data of a study of T cells after yellow fever vaccination. Of note for this clonotype: Its target is unknown.

This CDR3 is built from 12 residues. Trimming stripped 7 bases from V and 3 bases from J, with 10 bases between. Germline-derived CDR1 and CDR2 are MNHNY and SVGAGI (reference sequence). From the 5' RACE reads, TCRdb called clonotypes with MiXCR, one entry per CDR3 protein. Counted here are 500,000 to 700,000 distinct CDR3 sequences, 19% occurring once; the ten biggest clones make up over 11%. The study, taken as a whole, reports: Clonotypes shared by both compartments, CD4 and CD8, made up a small share. Faster peaking, at day 5 versus 15, marked a secondary response that was weaker.

J is TRBJ2-7 and V is TRBV6-6; D is ambiguous. Sequencing was performed on PBMCs, taken 15 days after the yellow fever booster vaccination. The sequence was obtained from a man aged 30 to 45 who received the YFV17D yellow fever vaccine. The CDR3 loop is CASKEPNYEQYF. The CDR3 DNA reads as TGTGCCAGCAAGGAACCTAACTACGAGCAGTACTTC.